The clone carrying this T cell receptor beta chain occurred a few times. The data are from a study of cytomegalovirus exposure and HLA in healthy donors. In the PCR, 60 Vbeta and 13 Jbeta primers were used. Here immunoSEQ multiplex PCR was the method, and the copy in TCRdb shows in-frame clones only, minus some. Counted here are under 200,000 clones, roughly 77% occurring once; the ten biggest clones make up over 4%. CDR1 is SQVTM and CDR2 is ANQGSEA in the germline V gene. The length of the CDR3 is 12 residues. V was trimmed by 6 bases and J by 7 bases, leaving 13 bases between them. The sample taken for sequencing was PBMCs. This clonotype was obtained from a male donor in good health and CMV-seronegative. The genes are TRBV29-1 and TRBJ1-5, with D perhaps matching TRBD1 (5 bases). This chain's CDR3 is CSVLGGNQPQHF. Written as DNA, the CDR3 is TGCAGCGTCCTGGGGGGAAACCAGCCCCAGCATTTT. The whole variable domain, filled in from reference TRBV29-1 and TRBJ1-5, reads SAVISQKPSRDICQRGTSLTIQCQVDSQVTMMFWYRQQPGQSLTLIATANQGSEATYESGFVIDKFPISRPNLTFSTLTVSNMSPEDSSIYLCSVLGGNQPQHFGDGTRLSIL.